Shown below are 9 T cell receptor beta chains from a single sample sequenced in a study of CD8 T cells in acute hepatitis C reinfection. Time point denoted: naive CD8 control sorted from an acute-time-point sample. The data were produced by immunoSEQ multiplex PCR, yet TCRdb's version contains in-frame clones alone and is incomplete. The sample shows about 38,000 clones, 85% to 90% of them seen only once. Sequenced sample: naive CD8+ T cells from PBMCs. Source of these receptors: a young man with chronic hepatitis C.

This chain links TRBV25-1 with TRBJ2-7; no definite D call. This CDR3 region has 14 residues. V gave up 5 bases and J gave up 0 bases, with 11 bases separating them. From germline, CDR1 is MGHDK and CDR2 SYGVNS. The CDR3 loop is CASSPQESSYEQYF. The CDR3 coding sequence is TGTGCCAGCAGTCCCCAGGAAAGCTCCTACGAGCAGTACTTC.

The rearrangement links TRBV30 to TRBJ1-1, with TRBD1 as a possible D gene (5 bases). The CDR3 extends over 13 amino acids. V lost 2 bases and J 6 bases, leaving 13 bases between the germline ends. Germline V gene sequence: CDR1 GTSNPN, CDR2 SVGIG (reference sequence). The CDR3 DNA follows: TGTGCCTGGAGTTTGGAGGGGCCCGCTGAAGCTTTCTTT. Amino acids: CAWSLEGPAEAFF. Drawing the rest from reference TRBV30 and TRBJ1-1, the complete variable domain is SQTIHQWPATLVQPVGSPLSLECTVEGTSNPNLYWYRQAAGRGLQLLFYSVGIGQISSEVPQNLSASRPQDRQFILSSKKLLLSDSGFYLCAWSLEGPAEAFFGQGTRLTVV.

This clone was detected only once. The rearrangement uses TRBV27 and TRBJ2-7, with D possibly being TRBD1 (5 bases). Trimming took 5 bases from V and 4 from J, leaving 21 bases between them. The CDR3 totals 16 residues. The germline gives CDR1 MNHEY, CDR2 SMNVEV (reference sequence). As DNA, the CDR3 is TGTGCCAGCAGTCCTCCTAGACAGAAGTCTCGATACGAGCAGTACTTC. As protein: CASSPPRQKSRYEQYF.

A few counts support this clone. The chain uses TRBV6-4 and TRBJ1-5, with D uncertain. Trimming left V 6 bases short and J 7 bases short, with 13 bases between. Germline assignment: CDR1 MRHNA and CDR2 SNTAGT. The CDR3 spans 13 residues. The chain's CDR3 is CASRASFDQPQHF. DNA of the CDR3: TGTGCCAGCAGAGCGTCATTTGACCAGCCCCAGCATTTT.

V and J are TRBV15 and TRBJ1-1; TRBD1 matches 7 bases. V shed 3 bases and J 1 base; nucleotides not matched to a gene: 2. Germline CDR1 reads LNHNV; CDR2 reads YYDKDF (reference sequence). The CDR3 contains 14 residues. CDR3 sequence: CATSRDRTNTEAFF. Here the CDR3 DNA reads TGTGCCACCAGCAGGGACAGGACGAACACTGAAGCTTTCTTT.

The V and J genes are TRBV15 and TRBJ2-5; D is ambiguous. Judging by the DNA end, TRBJ2-7 fits better; the J call may be wrong. Germline V gene data show CDR1 as LNHNV and CDR2 as YYDKDF (reference sequence). The CDR3 extends over 13 amino acids. In nucleotides, the CDR3 is TGTGCCACCAGCAGAGATCGCGCCGACGAGCAGTACTTC. The encoded protein is CATSRDRADEQYF.

For the CDR3, the DNA is TGTGCCAGCAGCTCCCCCGAGGGGGGCGTCGGTGGCTACACCTTC. Its protein is CASSSPEGGVGGYTF. The chain joins TRBV7-2 to TRBJ1-2; tentatively, D is TRBD1 (6 bases). This CDR3 is 15 amino acids long. V was shortened by 4 bases and J by 7 bases, with 19 bases between the two germline ends. The germline V gene has CDR1 SGHTA and CDR2 FQGNSA.

This chain connects TRBV10-2 to TRBJ2-3; D is unresolved. CDR1 and CDR2 (germline): WSHSY, SAAADI. This CDR3 spans 15 amino acids. V was clipped by 5 bases and J by 0 bases, with 12 bases between them. CDR3 nucleotide sequence: TGCGCCAGCAGTCAAGACTCAGCTAGCACAGATACGCAGTATTTT. It translates to CASSQDSASTDTQYF.

The V and J genes are TRBV5-5 and TRBJ1-5; D gene unclear. V shed 0 bases and J shed 0 bases, with 7 bases lying between them. The germline gives CDR1 SGHKS, CDR2 YYEKEE (reference sequence). The length of the CDR3 is 15 residues. For the CDR3, the DNA is TGTGCCAGCAGCTTGGCCTGGCGTAGCAATCAGCCCCAGCATTTT. This encodes CASSLAWRSNQPQHF.